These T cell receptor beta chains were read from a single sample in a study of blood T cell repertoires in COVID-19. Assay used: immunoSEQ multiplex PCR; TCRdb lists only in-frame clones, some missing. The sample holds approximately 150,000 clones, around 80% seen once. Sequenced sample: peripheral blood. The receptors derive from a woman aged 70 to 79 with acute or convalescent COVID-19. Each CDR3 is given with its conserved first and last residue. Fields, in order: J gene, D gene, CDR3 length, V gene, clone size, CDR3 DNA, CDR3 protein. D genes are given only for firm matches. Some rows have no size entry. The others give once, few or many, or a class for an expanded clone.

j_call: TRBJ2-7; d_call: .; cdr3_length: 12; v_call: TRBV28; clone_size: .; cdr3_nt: TGTGCCAGCTCCCGGGCGGGCTACGAGCAGTACTTC; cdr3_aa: CASSRAGYEQYF
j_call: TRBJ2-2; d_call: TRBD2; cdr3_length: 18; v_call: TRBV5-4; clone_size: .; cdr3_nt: TGTGCCAGCACCTCAAAGGCTAGCGGGGGACCGAACACCGGGGAGCTGTTTTTT; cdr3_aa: CASTSKASGGPNTGELFF
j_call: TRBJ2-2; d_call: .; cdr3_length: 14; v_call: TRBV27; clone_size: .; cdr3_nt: TGTGCCAGCAGTTGGGGGGGCAATGGCGGGGAGCTGTTTTTT; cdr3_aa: CASSWGGNGGELFF
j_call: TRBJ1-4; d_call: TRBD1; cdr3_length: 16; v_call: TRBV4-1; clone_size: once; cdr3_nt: TGCGCCAGCAGCCGAGGGGGACAGGCCTATAATGAAAAACTGTTTTTT; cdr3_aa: CASSRGGQAYNEKLFF
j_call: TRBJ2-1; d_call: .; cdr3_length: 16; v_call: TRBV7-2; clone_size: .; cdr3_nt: TGTGCCAGCAGCTTAGGGTCGACGGGGGTCTACAATGAGCAGTTCTTC; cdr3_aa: CASSLGSTGVYNEQFF
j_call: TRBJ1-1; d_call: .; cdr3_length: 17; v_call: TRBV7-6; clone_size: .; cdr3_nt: TGTGCCAGCAGCTTATTTCAGGGAAACAACATGAACACTGAAGCTTTCTTT; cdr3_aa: CASSLFQGNNMNTEAFF
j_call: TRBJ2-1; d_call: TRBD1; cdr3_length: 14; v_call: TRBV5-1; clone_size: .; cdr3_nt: TGCGCCAGCCAAGGGCCAGGGGGCGTCAATGAGCAGTTCTTC; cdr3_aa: CASQGPGGVNEQFF
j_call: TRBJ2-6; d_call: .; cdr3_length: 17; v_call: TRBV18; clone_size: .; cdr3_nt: TGTGCCAGCTCACCCCAAGGACTTAGCTCTGGGGCCAACGTCCTGACTTTC; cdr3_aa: CASSPQGLSSGANVLTF
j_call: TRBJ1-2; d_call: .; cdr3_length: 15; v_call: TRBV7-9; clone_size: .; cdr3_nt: TGTGCCAGCAGCTTAGCCACAGCCCCCCGGGGAGGCTACACCTTC; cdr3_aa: CASSLATAPRGGYTF
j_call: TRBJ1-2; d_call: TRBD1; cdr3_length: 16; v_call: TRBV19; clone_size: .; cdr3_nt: TGTGCCAGTAGTATAGGGGACAGGCTGCTTAACTATGGCTACACCTTC; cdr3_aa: CASSIGDRLLNYGYTF
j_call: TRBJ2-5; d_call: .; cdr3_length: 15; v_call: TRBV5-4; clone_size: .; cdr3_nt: TGTGCCAGCAGCGTTAGAGACAGATTACAAGAGACCCAGTACTTC; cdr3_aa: CASSVRDRLQETQYF
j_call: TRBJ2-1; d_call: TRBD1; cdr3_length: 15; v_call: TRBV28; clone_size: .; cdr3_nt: TGTGCCAGCAGTTCCCCAGGGGGAACTTACAATGAGCAGTTCTTC; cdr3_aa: CASSSPGGTYNEQFF
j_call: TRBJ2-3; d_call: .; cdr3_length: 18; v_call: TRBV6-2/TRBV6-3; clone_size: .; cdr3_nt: TGTGCCAGCAGTTACTCGATGGACCCCGGGAAAAACACAGATACGCAGTATTTT; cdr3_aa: CASSYSMDPGKNTDTQYF
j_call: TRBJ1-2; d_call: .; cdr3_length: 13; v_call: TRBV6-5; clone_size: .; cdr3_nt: TGTGCCAGCAGTTCTACAGGGCTGTATGGCTACACCTTC; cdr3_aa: CASSSTGLYGYTF
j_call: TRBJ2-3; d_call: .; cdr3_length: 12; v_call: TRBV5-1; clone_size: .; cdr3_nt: TGCGCCAGCAGGGTCGGGACAGATACGCAGTATTTT; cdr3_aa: CASRVGTDTQYF
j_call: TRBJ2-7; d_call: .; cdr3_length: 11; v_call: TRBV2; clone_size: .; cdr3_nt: TGTGCCAGCAGTCCCAGGGCTGAGCAGTACTTC; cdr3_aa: CASSPRAEQYF
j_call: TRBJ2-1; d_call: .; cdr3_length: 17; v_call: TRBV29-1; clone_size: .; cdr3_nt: TGCAGCGTTGTGGGGGAGGGGGTGACAGGCAGATACAATGAGCAGTTCTTC; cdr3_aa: CSVVGEGVTGRYNEQFF
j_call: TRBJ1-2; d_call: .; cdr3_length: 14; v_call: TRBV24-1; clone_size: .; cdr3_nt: TGTGCCACCAGTGATCCCACAGGGAACTATGGCTACACCTTC; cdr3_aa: CATSDPTGNYGYTF
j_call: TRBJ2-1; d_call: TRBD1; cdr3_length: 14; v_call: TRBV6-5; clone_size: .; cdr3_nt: TGTGCCAGCAGGCCGGGACAGGGGTACAATGAGCAGTTCTTC; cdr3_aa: CASRPGQGYNEQFF
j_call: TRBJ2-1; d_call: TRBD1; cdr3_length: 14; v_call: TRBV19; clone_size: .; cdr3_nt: TGTGCCAGTAGTCCCGGACAGGCCTACAATGAGCAGTTCTTC; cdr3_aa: CASSPGQAYNEQFF
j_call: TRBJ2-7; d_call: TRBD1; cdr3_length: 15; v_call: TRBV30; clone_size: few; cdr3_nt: TGTGCCTGGAGTGTACCGGGACAGATTACCTACGAGCAGTACTTC; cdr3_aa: CAWSVPGQITYEQYF
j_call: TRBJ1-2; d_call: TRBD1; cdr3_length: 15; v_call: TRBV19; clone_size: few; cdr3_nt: TGTGCCAGTAGTCCCCCGGGACAGAAGAACTATGGCTACACCTTC; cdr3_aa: CASSPPGQKNYGYTF
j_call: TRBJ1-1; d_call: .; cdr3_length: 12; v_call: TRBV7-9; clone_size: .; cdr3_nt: TGTGCCAGCGGGCGGGGAAGCACTGAAGCTTTCTTT; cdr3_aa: CASGRGSTEAFF
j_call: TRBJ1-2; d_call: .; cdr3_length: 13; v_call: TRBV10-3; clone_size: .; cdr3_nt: TGTGCCATCAGTGCCCAAGAGTCAGGAGGCTACACCTTC; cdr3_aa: CAISAQESGGYTF
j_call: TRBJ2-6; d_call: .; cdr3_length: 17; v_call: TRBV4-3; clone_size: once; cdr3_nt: TGCGCCAGCAGCCAAGAGGTACCGCGCTCTGGGGCCAACGTCCTGACTTTC; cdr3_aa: CASSQEVPRSGANVLTF
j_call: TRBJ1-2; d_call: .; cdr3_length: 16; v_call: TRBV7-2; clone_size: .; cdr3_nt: TGTGCCAGCAGCTTATTCTCGGCAGGGGCCAACTATGGCTACACCTTC; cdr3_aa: CASSLFSAGANYGYTF
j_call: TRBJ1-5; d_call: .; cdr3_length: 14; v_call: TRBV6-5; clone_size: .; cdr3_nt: TGTGCCAGCAGCCGCCAGGGGCTTAATCAGCCCCAGCATTTT; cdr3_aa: CASSRQGLNQPQHF
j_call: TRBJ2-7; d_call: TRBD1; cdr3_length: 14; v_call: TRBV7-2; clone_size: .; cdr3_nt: TGTGCCAGCAGCTTATCCAGGGGGCTGTACGAGCAGTACTTC; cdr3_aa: CASSLSRGLYEQYF
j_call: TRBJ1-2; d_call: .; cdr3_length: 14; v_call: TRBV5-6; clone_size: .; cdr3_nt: TGTGCCAGCGCCGCGGCAGGGCCCTTTTATGGCTACACCTTC; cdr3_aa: CASAAAGPFYGYTF
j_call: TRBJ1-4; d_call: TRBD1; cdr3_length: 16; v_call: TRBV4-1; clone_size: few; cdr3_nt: TGCGCCAGCAGCCGAACCGGGACAGGGACTAATGAAAAACTGTTTTTT; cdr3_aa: CASSRTGTGTNEKLFF
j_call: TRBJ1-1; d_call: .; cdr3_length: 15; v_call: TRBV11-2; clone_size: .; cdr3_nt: TGTGCCAGCAGCTCATCGGGGTGGGCGAACACTGAAGCTTTCTTT; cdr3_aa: CASSSSGWANTEAFF
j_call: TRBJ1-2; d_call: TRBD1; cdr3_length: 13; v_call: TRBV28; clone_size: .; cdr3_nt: TGTGCCAGCAGTTCTGACAGGGGGCGAGGCTACACCTTC; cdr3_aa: CASSSDRGRGYTF
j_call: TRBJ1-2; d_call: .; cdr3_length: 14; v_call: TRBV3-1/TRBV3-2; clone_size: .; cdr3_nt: TGTGCCAGCAGCCAAGCGGTGAGGGTCCATGGCTACACCTTC; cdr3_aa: CASSQAVRVHGYTF
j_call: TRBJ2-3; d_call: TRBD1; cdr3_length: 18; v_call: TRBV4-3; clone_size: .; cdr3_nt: TGCGCCAGCAGCCAAGCTCCGGCAGGGGGTTTGGGGGCAGATACGCAGTATTTT; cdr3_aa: CASSQAPAGGLGADTQYF
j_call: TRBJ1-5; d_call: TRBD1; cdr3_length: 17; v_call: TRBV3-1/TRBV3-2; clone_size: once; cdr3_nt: TGTGCCAGCAGCCAAGTAGGACAGGGGTATAGTTGTCAGCCCCAGCATTTT; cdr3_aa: CASSQVGQGYSCQPQHF
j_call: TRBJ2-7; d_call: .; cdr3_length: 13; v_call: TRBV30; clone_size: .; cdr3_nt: TGTGCCTGGAGTTCTGGTAGCTCCTACGAGCAGTACTTC; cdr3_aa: CAWSSGSSYEQYF
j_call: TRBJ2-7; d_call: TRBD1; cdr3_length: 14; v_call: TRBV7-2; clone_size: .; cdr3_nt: TGTGCCAGCAGCTCTCACAGGGGACCCTACGAGCAGTACTTC; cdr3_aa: CASSSHRGPYEQYF
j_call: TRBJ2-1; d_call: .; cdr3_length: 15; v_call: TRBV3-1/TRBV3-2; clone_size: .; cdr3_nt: TGTGCCAGCAGCCAAGAGGGGGCCTACTACAATGAGCAGTTCTTC; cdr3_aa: CASSQEGAYYNEQFF
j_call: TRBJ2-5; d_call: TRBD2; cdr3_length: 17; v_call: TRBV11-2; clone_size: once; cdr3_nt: TGTGCCAGCAGCCCTGGACTAGCGGGGGGGCCACGAGAGACCCAGTACTTC; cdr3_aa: CASSPGLAGGPRETQYF
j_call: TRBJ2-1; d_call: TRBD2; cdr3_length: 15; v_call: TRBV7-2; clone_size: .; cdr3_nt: TGTGCCAGCAGGCCTACTAGCGGGAGTATCAATGAGCAGTTCTTC; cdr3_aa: CASRPTSGSINEQFF
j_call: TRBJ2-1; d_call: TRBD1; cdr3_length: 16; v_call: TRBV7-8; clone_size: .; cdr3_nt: TGTGCCAGCAGCTTCTATAGAGACAGGGGGCGCGATGAGCAGTTCTTC; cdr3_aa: CASSFYRDRGRDEQFF
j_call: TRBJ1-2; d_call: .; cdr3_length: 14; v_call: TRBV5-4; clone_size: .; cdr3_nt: TGTGCCAGCAGCGCCGAAACAGCAAACTATGGCTACACCTTC; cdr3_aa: CASSAETANYGYTF
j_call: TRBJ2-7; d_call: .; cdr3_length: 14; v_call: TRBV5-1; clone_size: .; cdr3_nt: TGCGCCAGCAGCTTGGCCTGGGGGCCCAACGAGCAGTACTTC; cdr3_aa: CASSLAWGPNEQYF
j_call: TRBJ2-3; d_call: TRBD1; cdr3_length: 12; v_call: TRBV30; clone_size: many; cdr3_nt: TGTGCCTGGGGGGGACAGGTGGATACGCAGTATTTT; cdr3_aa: CAWGGQVDTQYF
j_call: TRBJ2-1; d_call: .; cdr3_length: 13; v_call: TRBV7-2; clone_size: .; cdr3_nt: TGTGCCAGCAGCTCGAGATCCTACAATGAGCAGTTCTTC; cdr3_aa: CASSSRSYNEQFF
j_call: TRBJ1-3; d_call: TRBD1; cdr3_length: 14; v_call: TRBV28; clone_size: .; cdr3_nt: TGTGCCAGCAGTGGGACAGGGGAAGGAAACACCATATATTTT; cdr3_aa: CASSGTGEGNTIYF
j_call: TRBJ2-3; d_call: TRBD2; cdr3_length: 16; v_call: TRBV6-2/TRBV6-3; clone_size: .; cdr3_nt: TGTGCCAGCAGTAGGGTGGCTAGCGGAGCTGGGGGTACGCAGTATTTT; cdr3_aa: CASSRVASGAGGTQYF
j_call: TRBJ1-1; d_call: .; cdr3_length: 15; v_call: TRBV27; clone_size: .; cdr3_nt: TGTGCCAGCAGTCCCTTCGCAGGCATGAACACTGAAGCTTTCTTT; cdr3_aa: CASSPFAGMNTEAFF
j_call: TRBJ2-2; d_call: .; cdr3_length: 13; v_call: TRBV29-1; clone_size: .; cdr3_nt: TGCAGCGTTGAGGGGATCCGGGACGGGGAGCTGTTTTTT; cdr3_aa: CSVEGIRDGELFF
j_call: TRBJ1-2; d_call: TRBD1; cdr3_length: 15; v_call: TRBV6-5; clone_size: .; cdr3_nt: TGTGCCAGCAGTCAACAGGGGGGGGGAGGATATGGCTACACCTTC; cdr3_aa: CASSQQGGGGYGYTF
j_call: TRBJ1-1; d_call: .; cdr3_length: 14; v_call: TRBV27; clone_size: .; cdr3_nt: TGTGCCAGCAGCCAGGGACTGATGAACACTGAAGCTTTCTTT; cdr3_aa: CASSQGLMNTEAFF
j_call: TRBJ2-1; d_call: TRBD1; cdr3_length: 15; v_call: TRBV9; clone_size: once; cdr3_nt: TGTGCCAGCAGCACACGACAGGGGCCTTATAATGAGCAGTTCTTC; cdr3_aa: CASSTRQGPYNEQFF
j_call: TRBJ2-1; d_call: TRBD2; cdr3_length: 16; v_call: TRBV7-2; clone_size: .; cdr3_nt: TGTGCCAGCAGCTTATCTACCACTAGCGGGACCAATGAGCAGTTCTTC; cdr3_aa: CASSLSTTSGTNEQFF
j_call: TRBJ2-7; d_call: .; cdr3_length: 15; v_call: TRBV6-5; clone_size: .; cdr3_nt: TGTGCCAGCAGTCTCCGGGACACTAGCTCCTACGAGCAGTACTTC; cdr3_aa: CASSLRDTSSYEQYF